This note documents a single T cell receptor beta chain sequence. Its antigen is not known. Germline V CDR1 and CDR2: SGHTA, FQGNSA. J was trimmed by 0 bases and V by 5 bases; bases with no gene match: 7. The CDR3 contains 15 residues. Only in-frame clones appear in the TCRdb table, and some are missing; sequencing was by immunoSEQ multiplex PCR. The data contain under 150,000 clones, 90% to 95% of them seen just once; the ten biggest clones take up 4% to 6%. This specimen comes from a study of T cell responses to AZD1222 COVID-19 vaccine. General observations from the study: Dominant CD4 TCR responses targeted spike regions 160-218 and 743-854. Two AZD1222 doses significantly raised spike-specific TCR breadth and depth over controls.

The source is an adult in good health. This specimen consisted of peripheral blood, obtained on day 0 of AZD1222 vaccination. The rearrangement joins TRBV7-2 to TRBJ2-7, with 7 bases fitting TRBD1. The CDR3 loop reads CASSRATGPSYEQYF. CDR3 coding DNA: TGTGCCAGCAGCCGGGCGACAGGGCCCTCCTACGAGCAGTACTTC. The full variable domain, in which reference TRBV7-2 and TRBJ2-7 provide the parts outside the CDR3, is GAGVSQSPSNKVTEKGKDVELRCDPISGHTALYWYRQSLGQGLEFLIYFQGNSAPDKSGLPSDRFSAERTGGSVSTLTIQRTQQEDSAVYLCASSRATGPSYEQYFGPGTRLTVT.